This entry concerns a single T cell receptor (beta chain). Its antigen is as yet unknown. Other DNA sequences from this sample encode an identical CDR3 as well. The data were obtained in a study of T cell repertoires in ileal Crohn's disease. Study overall: Every patient was operated on for stricturing (about 60%) or penetrating (about 40%) complications.

Study-wide findings and caveats: All patients with clonality above 26.8% had endoscopic recurrence.

Assay: immunoSEQ multiplex PCR; the TCRdb copy retains only in-frame clones and omits some. The sample yields roughly 15,000 clones, over 45% seen once. The CDR3 is 13 residues long. The ends were cut back, 5 bases at V and 6 bases at J, with 14 bases in the middle. Germline loops: CDR1 SGHAT, CDR2 FQNNGV. This TCR was sampled from an adult with Crohn's disease. The V gene is TRBV11-2, the J gene TRBJ2-7; D is perhaps TRBD2 (6 bases). Sequencing input: ileal tissue. This CDR3 is CASSLTSTSEQYF. The CDR3 DNA reads TGTGCCAGCAGCCTTACTAGCACCTCCGAGCAGTACTTC.